Listed here are 4 T cell receptor beta chains from one sample, sequenced in a study of spatial heterogeneity in lung cancer. One entry per CDR3 protein results from TCRdb running MiXCR on the 5' RACE reads. The sample carries about 92,000 distinct CDR3 sequences, 9.5% to 15% recorded once. Time point defined: sample taken at primary tumor resection. In each case, whole RNA from tumor, nontumor lung or frozen PBMC was sequenced unsorted. Sample: PBMCs, taken at surgery. These receptors were collected from a male donor with early-stage non-small cell lung cancer.

There are many counts of this clonotype. The rearrangement joins TRBV12-3 or TRBV12-4 to TRBJ2-7; D is possibly TRBD1 (5 bases). V was clipped by 1 base and J by 0 bases, with 7 bases between them. The CDR3 covers 14 residues. CDR3 nucleotide sequence: TGTGCCAGCAGTTTAGGGGGCCTCTCCTACGAGCAGTACTTC. It specifies CASSLGGLSYEQYF.

Many counts were recorded for this clonotype. V is TRBV28 and J is TRBJ1-4; D is undetermined. The CDR3 contains 12 residues. V lost 7 bases, J lost 3 bases, and 6 bases lay in between. Germline V lookup: CDR1 MDHEN, CDR2 SYDVKM. This CDR3 reads CASTASNEKLFF. In DNA, the CDR3 is TGTGCCAGCACAGCCTCTAATGAAAAACTGTTTTTT. The complete variable domain, with remaining parts taken from reference TRBV28 and TRBJ1-4, reads DVKVTQSSRYLVKRTGEKVFLECVQDMDHENMFWYRQDPGLGLRLIYFSYDVKMKEKGDIPEGYSVSREKKERFSLILESASTNQTSMYLCASTASNEKLFFGSGTQLSVL.

In this sample, this clonotype turned up many times. At one of its ends the junction is not consistent with the germline gene, which may arise from a read error. V and J are TRBV20-1 and TRBJ2-1, with D tentatively TRBD1 or TRBD2 (5 bases each). The CDR3 covers 13 residues. Germline V lookup: CDR1 DFQATT, CDR2 SNEGSKA (reference sequence). The CDR3 nucleotides are TGCAGTGCATGGGACGGCTCCCACAATGAGCAGTTCTTC. This codes for CSAWDGSHNEQFF.

The chain joins TRBV4-3 to TRBJ1-3; TRBD1 is a possible D gene (6 bases). V was pared by 3 bases and J by 0 bases, with 9 bases between. The CDR3 consists of 15 residues. Germline V gene sequence: CDR1 LGHNA, CDR2 YSLEER. The CDR3 nucleotides read TGCGCCAGCAGCCAGCAGGGGATCTCTGGAAACACCATATATTTT. Residues: CASSQQGISGNTIYF.